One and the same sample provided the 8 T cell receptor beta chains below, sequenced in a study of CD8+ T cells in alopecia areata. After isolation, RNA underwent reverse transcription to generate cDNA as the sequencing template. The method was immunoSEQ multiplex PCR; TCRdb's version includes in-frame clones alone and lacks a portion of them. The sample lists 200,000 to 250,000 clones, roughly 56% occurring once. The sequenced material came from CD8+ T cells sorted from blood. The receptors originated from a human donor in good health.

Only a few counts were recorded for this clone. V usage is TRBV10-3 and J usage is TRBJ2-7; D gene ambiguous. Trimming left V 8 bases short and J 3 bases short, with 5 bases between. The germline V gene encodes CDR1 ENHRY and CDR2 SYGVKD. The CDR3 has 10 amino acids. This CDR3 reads CAIGDYEQYF. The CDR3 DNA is TGTGCCATCGGGGACTACGAGCAGTACTTC.

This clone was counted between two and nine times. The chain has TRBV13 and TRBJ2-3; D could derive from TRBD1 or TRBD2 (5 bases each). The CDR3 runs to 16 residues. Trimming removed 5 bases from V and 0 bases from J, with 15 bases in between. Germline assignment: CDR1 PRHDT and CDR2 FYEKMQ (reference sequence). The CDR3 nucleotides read TGTGCCAGCAGCCCCGCGAGTGGGGGAAGCACAGATACGCAGTATTTT. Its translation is CASSPASGGSTDTQYF.

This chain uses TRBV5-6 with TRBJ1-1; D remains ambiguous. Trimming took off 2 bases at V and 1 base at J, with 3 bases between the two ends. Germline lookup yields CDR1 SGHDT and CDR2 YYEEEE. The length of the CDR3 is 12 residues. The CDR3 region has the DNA TGTGCCAGCAGCTTTCCGAACACTGAAGCTTTCTTT. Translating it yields CASSFPNTEAFF.

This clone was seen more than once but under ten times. CDR3 in DNA: TGTGCCAGCCGGGACAACCTATTAGGTCAGCCCCAGCATTTT. Amino acid sequence: CASRDNLLGQPQHF. The chain carries TRBV10-3 and TRBJ1-5; D is perhaps TRBD1 (6 bases). The CDR3 spans 14 residues. V lost 10 bases to trimming and J lost 6 bases, with 19 bases between them. Germline CDR1 and CDR2: ENHRY and SYGVKD.

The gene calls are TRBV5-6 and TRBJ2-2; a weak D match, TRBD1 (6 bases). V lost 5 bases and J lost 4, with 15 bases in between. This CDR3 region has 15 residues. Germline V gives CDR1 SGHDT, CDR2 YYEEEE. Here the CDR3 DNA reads TGTGCCAGCAGGACTTTACAGGGAACCACCGGGGAGCTGTTTTTT. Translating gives CASRTLQGTTGELFF.

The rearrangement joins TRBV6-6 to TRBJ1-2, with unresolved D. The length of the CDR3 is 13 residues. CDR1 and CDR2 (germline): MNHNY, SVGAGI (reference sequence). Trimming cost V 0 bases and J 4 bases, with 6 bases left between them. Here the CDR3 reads CASSYSNSYGYTF. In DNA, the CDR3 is TGTGCCAGCAGTTACTCAAATTCCTATGGCTACACCTTC.

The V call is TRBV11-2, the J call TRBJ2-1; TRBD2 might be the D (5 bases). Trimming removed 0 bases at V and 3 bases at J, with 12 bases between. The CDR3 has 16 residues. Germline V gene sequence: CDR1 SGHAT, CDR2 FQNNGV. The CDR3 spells CASSLEAATDYNEQFF. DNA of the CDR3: TGTGCCAGCAGCTTAGAAGCGGCTACCGACTACAATGAGCAGTTCTTC.

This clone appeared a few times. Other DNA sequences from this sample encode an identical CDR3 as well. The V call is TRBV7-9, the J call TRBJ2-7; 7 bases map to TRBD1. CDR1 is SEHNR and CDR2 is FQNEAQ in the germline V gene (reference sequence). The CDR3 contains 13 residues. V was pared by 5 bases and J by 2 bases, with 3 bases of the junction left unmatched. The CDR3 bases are TGTGCCAGCAGCCCAGGGGGTCCCTACGAGCAGTACTTC. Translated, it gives CASSPGGPYEQYF.